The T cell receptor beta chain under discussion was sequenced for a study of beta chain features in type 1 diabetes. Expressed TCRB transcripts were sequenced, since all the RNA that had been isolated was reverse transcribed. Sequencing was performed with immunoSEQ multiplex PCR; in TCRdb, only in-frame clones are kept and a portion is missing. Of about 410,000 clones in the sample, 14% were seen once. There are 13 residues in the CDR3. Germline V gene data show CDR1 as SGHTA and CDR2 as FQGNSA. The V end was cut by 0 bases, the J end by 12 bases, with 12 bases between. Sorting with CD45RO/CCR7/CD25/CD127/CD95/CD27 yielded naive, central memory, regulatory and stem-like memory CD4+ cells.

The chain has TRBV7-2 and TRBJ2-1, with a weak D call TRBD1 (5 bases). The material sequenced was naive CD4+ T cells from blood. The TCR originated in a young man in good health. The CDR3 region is CASSLAYRTGQFF. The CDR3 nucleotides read TGTGCCAGCAGCTTAGCGTACAGGACCGGGCAGTTCTTC.